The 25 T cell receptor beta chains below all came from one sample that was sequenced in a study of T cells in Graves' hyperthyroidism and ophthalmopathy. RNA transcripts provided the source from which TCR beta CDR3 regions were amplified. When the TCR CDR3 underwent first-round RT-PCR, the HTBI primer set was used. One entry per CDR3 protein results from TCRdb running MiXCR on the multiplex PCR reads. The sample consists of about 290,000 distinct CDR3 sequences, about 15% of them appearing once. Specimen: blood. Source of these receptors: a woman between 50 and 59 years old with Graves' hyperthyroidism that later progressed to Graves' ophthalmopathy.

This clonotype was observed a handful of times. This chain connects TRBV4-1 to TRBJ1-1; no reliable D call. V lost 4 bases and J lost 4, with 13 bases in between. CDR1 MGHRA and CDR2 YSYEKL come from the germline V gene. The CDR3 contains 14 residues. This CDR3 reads CASSRERAGTEAFF. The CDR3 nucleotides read TGCGCCAGCAGCCGGGAGAGGGCTGGCACTGAAGCTTTCTTT.

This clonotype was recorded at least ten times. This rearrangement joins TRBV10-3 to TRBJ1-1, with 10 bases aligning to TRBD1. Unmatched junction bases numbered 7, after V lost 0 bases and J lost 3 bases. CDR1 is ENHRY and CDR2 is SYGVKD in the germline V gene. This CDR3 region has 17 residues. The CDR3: CAISESGDRGGDTEAFF. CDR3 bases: TGTGCCATCAGTGAGTCCGGGGACAGGGGAGGTGACACTGAAGCTTTCTTT.

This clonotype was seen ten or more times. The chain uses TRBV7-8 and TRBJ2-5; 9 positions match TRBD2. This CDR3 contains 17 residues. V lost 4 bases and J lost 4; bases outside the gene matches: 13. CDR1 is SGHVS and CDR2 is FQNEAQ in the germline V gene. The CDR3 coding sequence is TGTGCCAGCAGCTCTCTTTCCGCGGGAGGGCCTGTAGAGACCCAGTACTTC. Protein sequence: CASSSLSAGGPVETQYF. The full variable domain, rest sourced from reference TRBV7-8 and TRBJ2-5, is GAGVSQSPRYKVAKRGQDVALRCDPISGHVSLFWYQQALGQGPEFLTYFQNEAQLDKSGLPSDRFFAERPEGSVSTLKIQRTQQEDSAVYLCASSSLSAGGPVETQYFGPGTRLLVL.

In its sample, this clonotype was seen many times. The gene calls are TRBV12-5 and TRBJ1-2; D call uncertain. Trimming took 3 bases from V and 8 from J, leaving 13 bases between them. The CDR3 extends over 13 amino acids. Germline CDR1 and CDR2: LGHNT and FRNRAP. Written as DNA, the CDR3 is TGTGCTAGTGGTTTAGGTCACCGCGGCGGCTACACCTTC. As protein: CASGLGHRGGYTF. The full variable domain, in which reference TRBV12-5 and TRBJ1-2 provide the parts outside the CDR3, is DARVTQTPRHKVTEMGQEVTMRCQPILGHNTVFWYRQTMMQGLELLAYFRNRAPLDDSGMPKDRFSAEMPDATLATLKIQPSEPRDSAVYFCASGLGHRGGYTFGSGTRLTVV.

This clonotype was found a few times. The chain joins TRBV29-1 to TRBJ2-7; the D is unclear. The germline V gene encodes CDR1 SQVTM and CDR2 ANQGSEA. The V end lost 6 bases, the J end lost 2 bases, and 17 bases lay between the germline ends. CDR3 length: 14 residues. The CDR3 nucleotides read TGCAGCGTCGCCATGGCTGGACGGCCCTACGAGCAGTACTTC. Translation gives CSVAMAGRPYEQYF.

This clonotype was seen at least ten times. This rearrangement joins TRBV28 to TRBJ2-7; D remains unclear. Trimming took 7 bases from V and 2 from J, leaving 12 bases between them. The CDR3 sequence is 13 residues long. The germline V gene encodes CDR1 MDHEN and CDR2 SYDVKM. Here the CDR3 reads CASNPRQTYEQYF. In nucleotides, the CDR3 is TGTGCCAGCAACCCTAGGCAGACCTACGAGCAGTACTTC.

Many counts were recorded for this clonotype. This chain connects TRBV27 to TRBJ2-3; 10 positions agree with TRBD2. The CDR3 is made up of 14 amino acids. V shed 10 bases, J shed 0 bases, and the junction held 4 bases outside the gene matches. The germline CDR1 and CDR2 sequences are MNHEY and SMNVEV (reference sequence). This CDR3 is CATLAGGSTDTQYF. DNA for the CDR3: TGTGCCACCTTAGCGGGAGGTAGCACAGATACGCAGTATTTT.

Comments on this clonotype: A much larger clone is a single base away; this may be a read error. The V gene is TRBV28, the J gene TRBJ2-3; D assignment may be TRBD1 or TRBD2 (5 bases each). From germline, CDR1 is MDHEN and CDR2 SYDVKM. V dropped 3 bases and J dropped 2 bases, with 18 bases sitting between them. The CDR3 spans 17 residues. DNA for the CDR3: TGTGCCAGCAGTTTGATGAGGGGCTCTAGGGTCACAGATACGCAGTATTTT. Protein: CASSLMRGSRVTDTQYF. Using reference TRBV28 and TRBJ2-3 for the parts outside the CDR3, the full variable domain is DVKVTQSSRYLVKRTGEKVFLECVQDMDHENMFWYRQDPGLGLRLIYFSYDVKMKEKGDIPEGYSVSREKKERFSLILESASTNQTSMYLCASSLMRGSRVTDTQYFGPGTRLTVL.

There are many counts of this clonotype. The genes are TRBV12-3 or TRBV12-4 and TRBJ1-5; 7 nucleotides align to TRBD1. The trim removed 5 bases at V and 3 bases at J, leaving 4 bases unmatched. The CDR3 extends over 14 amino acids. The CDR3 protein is CASSVTGSNQPQHF. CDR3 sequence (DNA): TGTGCCAGCAGTGTGACAGGGTCCAATCAGCCCCAGCATTTT.

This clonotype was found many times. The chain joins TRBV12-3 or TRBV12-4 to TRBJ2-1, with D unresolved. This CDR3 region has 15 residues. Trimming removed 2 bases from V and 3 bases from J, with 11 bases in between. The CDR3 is CASSLLASGYNEQFF. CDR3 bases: TGTGCCAGCAGTTTACTGGCGTCCGGCTACAATGAGCAGTTCTTC.

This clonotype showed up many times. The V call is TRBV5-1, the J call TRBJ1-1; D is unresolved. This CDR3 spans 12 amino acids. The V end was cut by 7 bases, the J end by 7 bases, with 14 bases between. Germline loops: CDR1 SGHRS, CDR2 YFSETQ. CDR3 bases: TGCGCCAGCGGATCCGCTAGGTTTGAAGCTTTCTTT. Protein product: CASGSARFEAFF.

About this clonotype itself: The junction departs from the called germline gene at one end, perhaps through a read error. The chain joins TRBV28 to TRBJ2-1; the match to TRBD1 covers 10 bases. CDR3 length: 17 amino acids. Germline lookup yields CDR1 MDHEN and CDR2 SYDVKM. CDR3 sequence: CASRTGGNYYYYSEQFF. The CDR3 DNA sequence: TGTGCCAGCAGGACAGGGGGCAACTACTACTACTACAGTGAGCAGTTCTTC. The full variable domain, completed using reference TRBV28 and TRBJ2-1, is DVKVTQSSRYLVKRTGEKVFLECVQDMDHENMFWYRQDPGLGLRLIYFSYDVKMKEKGDIPEGYSVSREKKERFSLILESASTNQTSMYLCASRTGGNYYYYSEQFFGPGTRLTVL.

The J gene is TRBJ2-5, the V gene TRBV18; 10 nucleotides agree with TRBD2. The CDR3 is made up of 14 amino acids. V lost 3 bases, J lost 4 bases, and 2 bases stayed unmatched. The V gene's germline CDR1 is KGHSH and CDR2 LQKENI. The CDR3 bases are TGTGCCAGCTCACCGGCTAGCGGGAGAGAGACCCAGTACTTC. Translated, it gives CASSPASGRETQYF. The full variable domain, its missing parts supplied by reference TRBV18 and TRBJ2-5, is NAGVMQNPRHLVRRRGQEARLRCSPMKGHSHVYWYRQLPEEGLKFMVYLQKENIIDESGMPKERFSAEFPKEGPSILRIQQVVRGDSAAYFCASSPASGRETQYFGPGTRLLVL.

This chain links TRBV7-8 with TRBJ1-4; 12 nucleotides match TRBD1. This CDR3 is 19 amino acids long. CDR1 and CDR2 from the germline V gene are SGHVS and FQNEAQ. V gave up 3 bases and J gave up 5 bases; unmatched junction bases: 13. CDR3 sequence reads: CASSFFRGTGGWRNEKLFF. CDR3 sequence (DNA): TGTGCCAGCAGCTTCTTCCGGGGGACAGGGGGCTGGAGAAATGAAAAACTGTTTTTT.

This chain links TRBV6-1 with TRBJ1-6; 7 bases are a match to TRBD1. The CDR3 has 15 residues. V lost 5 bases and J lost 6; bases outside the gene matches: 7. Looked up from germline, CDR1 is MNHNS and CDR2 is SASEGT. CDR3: CASSFNRDSNSPLHF. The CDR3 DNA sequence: TGTGCCAGCAGTTTCAACCGGGACAGTAATTCACCCCTCCACTTT.

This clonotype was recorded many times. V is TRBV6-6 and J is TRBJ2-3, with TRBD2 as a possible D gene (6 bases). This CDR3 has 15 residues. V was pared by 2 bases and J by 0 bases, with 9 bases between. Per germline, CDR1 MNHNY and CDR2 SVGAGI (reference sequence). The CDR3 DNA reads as TGTGCCAGCAGTTACGGGACTTCTAGCACAGATACGCAGTATTTT. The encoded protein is CASSYGTSSTDTQYF.

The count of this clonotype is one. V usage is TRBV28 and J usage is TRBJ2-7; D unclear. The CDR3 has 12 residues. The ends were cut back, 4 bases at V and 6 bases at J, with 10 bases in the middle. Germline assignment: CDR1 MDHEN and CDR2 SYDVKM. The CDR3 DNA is TGTGCCAGCAGTTGGCCCGCCCCCGAGCAGTACTTC. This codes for CASSWPAPEQYF.

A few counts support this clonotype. CDR3 sequence reads: CASRIGGLDEKLFF. The CDR3 coding sequence is TGTGCCAGTAGAATTGGGGGACTCGATGAAAAACTGTTTTTT. The chain links TRBV19 to TRBJ1-4; a possible D gene is TRBD1 (5 bases). This CDR3 region has 14 residues. V lost 6 bases and J 6 bases, leaving 14 bases between the germline ends. Germline V CDR1 and CDR2: LNHDA, SQIVND (reference sequence).

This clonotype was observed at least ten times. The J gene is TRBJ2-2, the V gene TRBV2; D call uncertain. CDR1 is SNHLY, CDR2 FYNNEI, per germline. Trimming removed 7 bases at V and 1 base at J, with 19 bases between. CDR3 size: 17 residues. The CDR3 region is CASTVQWSLGNTGELFF. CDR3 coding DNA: TGTGCCAGCACGGTGCAGTGGTCCTTGGGGAACACCGGGGAGCTGTTTTTT.

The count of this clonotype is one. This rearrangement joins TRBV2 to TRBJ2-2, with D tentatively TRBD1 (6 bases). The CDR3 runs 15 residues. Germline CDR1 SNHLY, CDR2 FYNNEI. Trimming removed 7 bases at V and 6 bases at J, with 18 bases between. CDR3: CASILGALTPGELFF. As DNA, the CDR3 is TGTGCCAGCATATTGGGGGCGCTTACACCCGGGGAGCTGTTTTTT.

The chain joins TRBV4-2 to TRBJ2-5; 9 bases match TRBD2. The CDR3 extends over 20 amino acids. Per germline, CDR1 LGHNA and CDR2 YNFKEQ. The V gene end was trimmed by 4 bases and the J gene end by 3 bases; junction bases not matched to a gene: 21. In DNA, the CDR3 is TGTGCCAGCAGCCTTCGCCTCCGCGCGCCGGGGACTAGCTTAGAAGAGACCCAGTACTTC. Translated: CASSLRLRAPGTSLEETQYF.

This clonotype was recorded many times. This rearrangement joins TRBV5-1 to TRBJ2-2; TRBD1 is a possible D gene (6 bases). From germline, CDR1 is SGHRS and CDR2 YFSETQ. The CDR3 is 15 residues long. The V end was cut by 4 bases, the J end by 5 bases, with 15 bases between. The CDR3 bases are TGCGCCAGCAGCCTAACAGGGTTTTTAACCGGGGAGCTGTTTTTT. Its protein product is CASSLTGFLTGELFF.

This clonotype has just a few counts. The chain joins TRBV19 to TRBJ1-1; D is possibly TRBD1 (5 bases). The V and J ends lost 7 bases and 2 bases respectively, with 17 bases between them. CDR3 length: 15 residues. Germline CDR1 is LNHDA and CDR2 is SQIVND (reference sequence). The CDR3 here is CASINKRGYNTEAFF. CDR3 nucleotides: TGTGCCAGTATCAACAAACGGGGGTATAACACTGAAGCTTTCTTT.

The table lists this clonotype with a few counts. CDR3 in amino acids: CASSTDRGHNEQFF. The CDR3 DNA reads as TGTGCCAGTAGCACCGACAGGGGCCACAATGAGCAGTTCTTC. The V gene is TRBV19, the J gene TRBJ2-1; 8 nucleotides match TRBD1. CDR3 length equals 14 residues. Germline assignment: CDR1 LNHDA and CDR2 SQIVND (reference sequence). The V gene end was trimmed by 6 bases and the J gene end by 5 bases; junction bases not matched to a gene: 6. Full variable domain (outside the CDR3, taken from reference TRBV19 and TRBJ2-1): DGGITQSPKYLFRKEGQNVTLSCEQNLNHDAMYWYRQDPGQGLRLIYYSQIVNDFQKGDIAEGYSVSREKKESFPLTVTSAQKNPTAFYLCASSTDRGHNEQFFGPGTRLTVL.

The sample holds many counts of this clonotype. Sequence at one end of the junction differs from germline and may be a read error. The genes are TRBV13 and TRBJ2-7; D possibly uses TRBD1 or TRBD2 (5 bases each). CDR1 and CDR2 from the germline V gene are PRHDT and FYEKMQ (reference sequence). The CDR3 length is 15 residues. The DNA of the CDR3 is TGTGCCAGCAGCCTAGGGACGGCAAAATCCTACGAGCAGTACTTC. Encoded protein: CASSLGTAKSYEQYF.